This T cell receptor (beta chain) was sequenced during a study of blood T cells in healthy people across ages. Sample-barcoded 5' priming and a J-beta primer mix drove a second PCR of roughly 7 to 11 cycles. MiXCR was run by TCRdb on the 5' RACE reads, yielding one entry per CDR3 protein. The repertoire includes about 1.1 million distinct CDR3 sequences, roughly two fifths of them detected once, and about an eighth sits in the top ten. The TCR originated in a man between 18 and 29 years old in good health. Sequencing was carried out using blood.

The CDR3 sequence: CASGLILAGGQHLQETQYF. As DNA, the CDR3 is TGTGCTAGTGGTTTGATACTAGCGGGGGGCCAACATCTCCAAGAGACCCAGTACTTC. This chain joins TRBV12-5 and TRBJ2-5; 12 bases match TRBD2. Germline V lookup: CDR1 LGHNT, CDR2 FRNRAP. The CDR3 consists of 19 residues. The V gene end was trimmed by 2 bases and the J gene end by 1 base; junction bases not matched to a gene: 11. The variable domain in full, with the rest retrieved from reference TRBV12-5 and TRBJ2-5, is DARVTQTPRHKVTEMGQEVTMRCQPILGHNTVFWYRQTMMQGLELLAYFRNRAPLDDSGMPKDRFSAEMPDATLATLKIQPSEPRDSAVYFCASGLILAGGQHLQETQYFGPGTRLLVL.